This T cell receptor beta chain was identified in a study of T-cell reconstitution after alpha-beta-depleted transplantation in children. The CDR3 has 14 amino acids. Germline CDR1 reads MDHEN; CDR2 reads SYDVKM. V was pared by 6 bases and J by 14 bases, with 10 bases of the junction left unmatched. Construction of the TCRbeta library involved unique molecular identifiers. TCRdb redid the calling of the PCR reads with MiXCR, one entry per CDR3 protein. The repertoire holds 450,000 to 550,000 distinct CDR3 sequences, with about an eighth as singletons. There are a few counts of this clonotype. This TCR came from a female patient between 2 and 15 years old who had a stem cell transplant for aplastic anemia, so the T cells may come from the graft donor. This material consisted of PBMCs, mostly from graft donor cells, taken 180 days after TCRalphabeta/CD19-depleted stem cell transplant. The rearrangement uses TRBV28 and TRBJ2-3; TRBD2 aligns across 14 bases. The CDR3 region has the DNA TGTGCCAGCAGCCCCGGACTAGCGGGAGGTAGCTGGTATTTT. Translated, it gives CASSPGLAGGSWYF.